These T cell receptor beta chains were read from a single sample in a study of cytomegalovirus exposure and HLA in healthy donors. The data were produced by immunoSEQ multiplex PCR, yet TCRdb's version contains in-frame clones alone and is incomplete. The data contain over 55,000 clones, over 75% of them singletons. Source material: PBMCs. Every receptor here comes from a woman aged 25 to 39 in good health and CMV-seropositive. Each CDR3 is given with its conserved first and last residue.

J,V,length,CDR3
TRBJ2-7,TRBV14,13,CASSPLRDLGQYF
TRBJ1-2,TRBV7-2,13,CASSLTEGYGYTF
TRBJ2-3,TRBV18,15,CASSPRAGASDTQYF
TRBJ1-2,TRBV18,14,CASSPRPDFYGYTF
TRBJ2-2,TRBV21-1,17,CASSKVAPDRNTGELFF
TRBJ1-1,TRBV15,15,CATSRQGSIGTEAFF
TRBJ2-7,TRBV5-4,14,CASSRHGFLYEQYF
TRBJ2-3,TRBV6-7,16,CASSATSGNVTDTQYF
TRBJ2-1,TRBV28,15,CASTPYSGSNNEQFF
TRBJ2-1,TRBV12-5,16,CASGDPLAGGPHEQFF
TRBJ2-2,TRBV18,16,CASSATRTENTGELFF
TRBJ2-1,TRBV6-1,13,CASSGGGDDEQFF
TRBJ2-7,TRBV2,12,CASRDRGDEQYF
TRBJ2-3,TRBV18,17,CASSPPGLAGGDDTQYF
TRBJ2-7,TRBV18,19,CASSPGWLRGRAGPYEQYF
TRBJ2-7,TRBV15,16,CATSSEGEGRNYEQYF
TRBJ1-2,TRBV19,16,CASSIGQEIWAYGYTF
TRBJ2-7,TRBV18,15,CASSPSGQQNYEQYF
TRBJ2-7,TRBV2,13,CATRGGASYEQYF
TRBJ1-1,TRBV7-2,13,CASSYSTNTEAFF
TRBJ2-2,TRBV19,15,CASSRIPGPGGELFF
TRBJ2-3,TRBV2,14,CASSGLVSTDTQYF
TRBJ2-7,TRBV9,11,CASSSSSEQYF
TRBJ2-5,TRBV19,19,CASSIYSGTSGSAQETQYF
TRBJ1-2,TRBV9,14,CASSVALSRGGYTF
TRBJ2-3,TRBV5-1,16,CASSFTSATSTDTQYF
TRBJ1-3,TRBV2,15,CASSAGGSSGNTIYF
TRBJ2-2,TRBV2,15,CASSPGTGGTGELFF
TRBJ1-2,TRBV7-9,16,CASSLARPGGSYGYTF
TRBJ1-5,TRBV12-5,14,CASGLWEFGQPQHF
TRBJ1-2,TRBV5-1,14,CASSLAGGNYGYTF
TRBJ1-1,TRBV19,14,CASSILNRNTEAFF
TRBJ1-1,TRBV6-1,14,CASSVRQGGTEAFF
TRBJ2-7,TRBV2,14,CASIQTGYTYEQYF
TRBJ1-1,TRBV7-6,14,CASSPQGTNTEAFF
TRBJ1-6,TRBV27,16,CASSPRARQNNSPLHF
TRBJ2-1,TRBV29-1,14,CSFYRDRIYNEQFF
TRBJ2-3,TRBV19,14,CASSPGQVLDTQYF
TRBJ1-5,TRBV2,14,CASSERRSNQPQHF
TRBJ1-4,TRBV2,15,CASIPGGAGDEKLFF
TRBJ1-1,TRBV4-2,15,CASIPDGGMNTEAFF
TRBJ2-1,TRBV19,14,CASSRLQEMDEQFF
TRBJ2-7,TRBV27,16,CANYPAPPDTEFRQYF
TRBJ2-4,TRBV29-1,14,CSAGTSGFKNIQYF
TRBJ2-1,TRBV11-2,15,CASSLGTSGRNEQFF
TRBJ2-7,TRBV27,15,CASSWGGQRTYEQYF
TRBJ2-3,TRBV7-9,16,CASSSYSGRALDTQYF
TRBJ1-1,TRBV10-3,13,CAIRGTANTEAFF
TRBJ2-7,TRBV25-1,11,CASSVSEEQYF
TRBJ2-1,TRBV5-6,13,CASSSGTSNEQFF
TRBJ1-5,TRBV5-8,14,CASSAGALNQPQHF
TRBJ2-1,TRBV7-9,16,CASSLMTSGSYNEQFF
TRBJ2-2,TRBV2,15,CASSLMEPNTGELFF
TRBJ2-1,TRBV18,15,CASSPTSGRNNEQFF
TRBJ2-3,TRBV6-5,13,CASSYQATDTQYF
TRBJ2-5,TRBV18,14,CASSPDRVAETQYF
TRBJ1-2,TRBV7-9,15,CASSPDRGLSYGYTF
TRBJ1-2,TRBV27,13,CASSFDRGYGYTF
TRBJ2-5,TRBV7-3,13,CASSLSAGETQYF
TRBJ2-1,TRBV7-2,13,CASSLPRISEQFF